This T cell receptor (beta chain) is drawn from a study of shared clonotypes between healthy human individuals. The protocol was immunoSEQ multiplex PCR, while the TCRdb copy is restricted to in-frame clones and leaves out a portion. Of 1,400,000 or so clones listed, approximately 98.5% are singletons. The CDR3 is 18 residues long. Trimming removed 1 base at V and 1 base at J, with 19 bases between. Germline V lookup: CDR1 SGHDN, CDR2 FVKESK. Sequencing was performed on naive CD4+ T cells sorted from blood. Stated subset: CD45RA+ positively selected. This TCR was recovered from a man younger than 45 in good health. The chain uses TRBV14 and TRBJ1-1; D ambiguous. The DNA of the CDR3 is TGTGCCAGCAGCCAAGGTCGGTCCAGAAGAACCGCGAACACTGAAGCTTTCTTT. This gives the protein CASSQGRSRRTANTEAFF.